These T cell receptor beta chains were read from a single sample in a study of blood T cell repertoires in COVID-19. Repertoires were generated with immunoSEQ multiplex PCR, while TCRdb's copy carries only in-frame clones and drops some. The sample includes around 230,000 clones, roughly four fifths of them seen just once. The material sequenced was peripheral blood. The source is a woman aged 55 to 70 with active or convalescent COVID-19. The CDR3 runs from the conserved cysteine through the conserved F or W. Some rows have no size entry. The others give once, few or many, or a class for an expanded clone.

V gene: TRBV7-9; clone size: .; J gene: TRBJ2-7; CDR3 protein: CASSFEGASEQYF
V gene: TRBV2; clone size: few; J gene: TRBJ2-7; CDR3 protein: CASCVASGAYEQYF
V gene: TRBV5-6; clone size: .; J gene: TRBJ1-5; CDR3 protein: CASSLGQGAGQPQHF
V gene: TRBV30; clone size: .; J gene: TRBJ1-2; CDR3 protein: CAWSVRQGARHYGYTF
V gene: TRBV4-1; clone size: .; J gene: TRBJ1-2; CDR3 protein: CASSLAQGDYGYTF
V gene: TRBV4-3; clone size: many; J gene: TRBJ2-7; CDR3 protein: CASSQEWTGLSYEQYF
V gene: TRBV19; clone size: .; J gene: TRBJ2-3; CDR3 protein: CASSPRDRGNTDTQYF
V gene: TRBV25-1; clone size: few; J gene: TRBJ2-5; CDR3 protein: CAARDRMVETQYF
V gene: TRBV14; clone size: few; J gene: TRBJ2-7; CDR3 protein: CASSQARYEQYF
V gene: TRBV9; clone size: .; J gene: TRBJ2-6; CDR3 protein: CASSVATGSGANVLTF
V gene: TRBV27; clone size: .; J gene: TRBJ1-2; CDR3 protein: CASSLRLGRGQGYGYTF
V gene: TRBV15; clone size: .; J gene: TRBJ2-3; CDR3 protein: CATSRDRGHTDTQYF
V gene: TRBV27; clone size: .; J gene: TRBJ2-5; CDR3 protein: CASSPRLAWETQYF
V gene: TRBV7-3; clone size: .; J gene: TRBJ2-3; CDR3 protein: CASSFRLAGIKDTQYF
V gene: TRBV29-1; clone size: .; J gene: TRBJ1-5; CDR3 protein: CSVRQGSNQPQHF
V gene: TRBV30; clone size: .; J gene: TRBJ1-2; CDR3 protein: CAWSVSGHGYTF
V gene: TRBV7-6; clone size: .; J gene: TRBJ2-5; CDR3 protein: CASSWEGEGQETQYF
V gene: TRBV6-6; clone size: .; J gene: TRBJ1-6; CDR3 protein: CASNPNRENSPLHF
V gene: TRBV20-1; clone size: .; J gene: TRBJ1-5; CDR3 protein: CSAGRQPQHF
V gene: TRBV19; clone size: .; J gene: TRBJ2-1; CDR3 protein: CASSRSGTSNEQFF
V gene: TRBV2; clone size: .; J gene: TRBJ1-5; CDR3 protein: CASSDRDRANQPQHF
V gene: TRBV10-3; clone size: .; J gene: TRBJ1-5; CDR3 protein: CAISREDRGEGQPQHF
V gene: TRBV11-2; clone size: .; J gene: TRBJ2-1; CDR3 protein: CASSPELAGFNEQFF
V gene: TRBV4-2; clone size: .; J gene: TRBJ2-1; CDR3 protein: CASSQVGWGESSYNEQFF
V gene: TRBV5-1; clone size: .; J gene: TRBJ2-5; CDR3 protein: CASSLAFEQTQYF
V gene: TRBV5-6; clone size: .; J gene: TRBJ2-1; CDR3 protein: CASSLLGAALYNEQFF
V gene: TRBV5-1; clone size: few; J gene: TRBJ1-2; CDR3 protein: CASSWTVPNYGYTF
V gene: TRBV9; clone size: .; J gene: TRBJ2-2; CDR3 protein: CASSEGSGKNTGELFF
V gene: TRBV30; clone size: .; J gene: TRBJ2-5; CDR3 protein: CAWRDSGQSRVTQYF
V gene: TRBV9; clone size: medium-sized; J gene: TRBJ1-2; CDR3 protein: CASSPRRGEGNYGYTF
V gene: TRBV20-1; clone size: .; J gene: TRBJ1-2; CDR3 protein: CSAGGDRAFLNYGYTF
V gene: TRBV11-2; clone size: once; J gene: TRBJ1-6; CDR3 protein: CASSLGGFNSPLHF
V gene: TRBV11-3; clone size: .; J gene: TRBJ2-3; CDR3 protein: CASSLGTSAGGPDTQYF
V gene: TRBV6-5; clone size: .; J gene: TRBJ1-6; CDR3 protein: CASRVGGNYNSPLHF
V gene: TRBV29-1; clone size: .; J gene: TRBJ2-2; CDR3 protein: CSVGGSTGELFF
V gene: TRBV5-1; clone size: .; J gene: TRBJ1-1; CDR3 protein: CASSLGQVATEAFF
V gene: TRBV6-6; clone size: .; J gene: TRBJ2-5; CDR3 protein: CASSYNLAGNQETQYF
V gene: TRBV7-2; clone size: .; J gene: TRBJ2-7; CDR3 protein: CASSLVLAGAGYEQYF
V gene: TRBV3-1/TRBV3-2; clone size: once; J gene: TRBJ1-2; CDR3 protein: CASSQGFNSVPGTDYGYTF
V gene: TRBV6-6; clone size: .; J gene: TRBJ1-2; CDR3 protein: CATRPSAGGGYTF
V gene: TRBV6-6; clone size: few; J gene: TRBJ2-7; CDR3 protein: CASSFTGAYEQYF
V gene: TRBV30; clone size: .; J gene: TRBJ2-1; CDR3 protein: CAWRFLAGTNNEQFF
V gene: TRBV18; clone size: .; J gene: TRBJ1-2; CDR3 protein: CASSPRSIGGESYGYTF
V gene: TRBV2; clone size: .; J gene: TRBJ1-2; CDR3 protein: CASTPRVSYGYTF
V gene: TRBV30; clone size: .; J gene: TRBJ2-2; CDR3 protein: CAGNRGAPGELFF
V gene: TRBV5-4; clone size: .; J gene: TRBJ1-3; CDR3 protein: CASSSTRGNTIYF